Sequencing of this T cell receptor beta chain was carried out in a study of blood T cell repertoires in COVID-19. Original processing notes: How many nucleated cells were present was estimated from reference gene primer amplification. TCRdb's table, derived via immunoSEQ multiplex PCR, lists solely in-frame clones and lacks some. V, J and clone size are taken as reported in that table, and D and trimming were inferred from the DNA itself. The sample has 50,000 to 75,000 clones, around 87% seen once; the top ten hold around 6.6%. Trimming cost V 6 bases and J 2 bases, with 19 bases left between them. Germline CDR1 reads MNHEY; CDR2 reads SVGEGT. CDR3 length: 16 amino acids.

This TCR was recovered from a man in his 60s with acute or convalescent COVID-19. The genes are TRBV6-2 or TRBV6-3 and TRBJ1-1; tentative D call: TRBD1 (6 bases). The sample consisted of peripheral blood. The CDR3 nucleotides read TGTGCCAGCAGCCCTTTGGAGGCGGGGGCTAACACTGAAGCTTTCTTT. Encoded protein: CASSPLEAGANTEAFF.